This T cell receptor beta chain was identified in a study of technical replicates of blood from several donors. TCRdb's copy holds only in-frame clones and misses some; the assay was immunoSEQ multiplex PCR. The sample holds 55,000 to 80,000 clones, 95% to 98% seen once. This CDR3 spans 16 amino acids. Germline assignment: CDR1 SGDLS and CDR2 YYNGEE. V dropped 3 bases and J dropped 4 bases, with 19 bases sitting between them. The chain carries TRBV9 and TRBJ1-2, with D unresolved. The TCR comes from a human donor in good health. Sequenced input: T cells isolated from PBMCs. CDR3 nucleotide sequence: TGTGCCAGCAGCGCCGCTCCTATTGGGCCCGTCTATGGCTACACCTTC. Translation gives CASSAAPIGPVYGYTF.